This passage covers 20 T cell receptor beta chains from one sample sequenced in a study of CD8 T cells in Susac syndrome. With random hexamers, 0.5 to 1 ug RNA was reverse transcribed. MiXCR was run by TCRdb on the immunoSEQ multiplex PCR reads, yielding one entry per CDR3 protein. The table has tens of thousands of distinct CDR3 sequences, approximately 93% seen once; the top ten hold approximately 0.54%. Sequenced material: CD8+ T cells from PBMCs. All receptors come from a human donor in good health.

The chain carries TRBV28 and TRBJ2-2; D remains unclear. The CDR3 totals 14 residues. Trimming pared 2 bases from V and 0 bases from J, leaving 4 bases between. CDR1 is MDHEN and CDR2 is SYDVKM in the germline V gene. This CDR3 reads CASSLAANTGELFF. CDR3 in DNA: TGTGCCAGCAGTTTAGCGGCGAACACCGGGGAGCTGTTTTTT.

This chain uses TRBV27 with TRBJ2-1; 11 bases map to TRBD2. Germline V gives CDR1 MNHEY, CDR2 SMNVEV (reference sequence). V gave up 4 bases and J gave up 6 bases; unmatched junction bases: 5. The CDR3 is 15 residues long. The CDR3 reads CASSSLAGGSNEQFF. The CDR3 DNA reads as TGTGCCAGCAGTTCGCTAGCGGGGGGCAGCAATGAGCAGTTCTTC.

This chain joins TRBV27 and TRBJ2-3, with D unresolved. The CDR3 extends over 14 amino acids. The V and J ends lost 9 bases and 1 base respectively, with 14 bases between them. Germline CDR1 MNHEY, CDR2 SMNVEV (reference sequence). The CDR3 is CASMGFTRTDTQYF. The CDR3 nucleotides read TGTGCCAGTATGGGGTTCACTCGCACAGATACGCAGTATTTT.

The chain joins TRBV19 to TRBJ2-1; D remains ambiguous. Trimming stripped 9 bases from V and 0 bases from J, with 9 bases between. Germline V gene sequence: CDR1 LNHDA, CDR2 SQIVND (reference sequence). CDR3 length: 13 amino acids. The CDR3 is CASARGSYNEQFF. The CDR3 DNA sequence: TGTGCCAGCGCCCGAGGCTCCTACAATGAGCAGTTCTTC. Looking up the rest from reference TRBV19 and TRBJ2-1 gives the full variable domain: DGGITQSPKYLFRKEGQNVTLSCEQNLNHDAMYWYRQDPGQGLRLIYYSQIVNDFQKGDIAEGYSVSREKKESFPLTVTSAQKNPTAFYLCASARGSYNEQFFGPGTRLTVL.

The chain links TRBV4-1 to TRBJ2-5; weak D call: TRBD2 (6 bases). CDR1 is MGHRA and CDR2 is YSYEKL in the germline V gene. CDR3 length equals 14 residues. V lost 1 base and J lost 3, with 9 bases in between. The CDR3 DNA reads as TGCGCCAGCAGCCAAGTCGCGGGAAAAGAGACCCAGTACTTC. It is translated as CASSQVAGKETQYF.

The rearrangement joins TRBV4-1 to TRBJ2-7; 9 bases fit TRBD2. Germline CDR1 reads MGHRA; CDR2 reads YSYEKL. The V gene end was trimmed by 0 bases and the J gene end by 3 bases; junction bases not matched to a gene: 3. CDR3 length: 15 amino acids. The CDR3 here is CASSQDSGSGYEQYF. As DNA, the CDR3 is TGCGCCAGCAGCCAAGATAGCGGGAGCGGCTACGAGCAGTACTTC.

The chain joins TRBV28 to TRBJ1-4; the D is unclear. This CDR3 contains 14 residues. The V end lost 5 bases, the J end lost 4 bases, and 11 bases lay between the germline ends. Germline V CDR1 and CDR2: MDHEN, SYDVKM. CDR3 sequence: CASSDVDGNEKLFF. The CDR3 DNA reads TGTGCCAGCAGTGACGTGGACGGTAATGAAAAACTGTTTTTT. Full variable domain (outside the CDR3, taken from reference TRBV28 and TRBJ1-4): DVKVTQSSRYLVKRTGEKVFLECVQDMDHENMFWYRQDPGLGLRLIYFSYDVKMKEKGDIPEGYSVSREKKERFSLILESASTNQTSMYLCASSDVDGNEKLFFGSGTQLSVL.

The chain links TRBV13 to TRBJ1-2; no clear D gene. This CDR3 is 16 amino acids long. Trimming cost V 1 base and J 5 bases, with 17 bases left between them. Looked up from germline, CDR1 is PRHDT and CDR2 is FYEKMQ (reference sequence). DNA for the CDR3: TGTGCCAGCAGCTTAGCCAGCAGGAACGCCTTGTATGGCTACACCTTC. As protein: CASSLASRNALYGYTF.

The chain links TRBV9 to TRBJ2-7, with no clear D. CDR1 is SGDLS and CDR2 is YYNGEE in the germline V gene. This CDR3 is 12 amino acids long. The germline V and J ends were trimmed by 3 bases and 7 bases, with 11 bases remaining between them. CDR3: CASSERTGEQYF. The CDR3 bases are TGTGCCAGCAGCGAGAGGACCGGGGAGCAGTACTTC.

The rearrangement links TRBV15 to TRBJ2-1; TRBD2 might be the D (5 bases). The V end lost 6 bases, the J end lost 7 bases, and 13 bases lay between the germline ends. Germline-derived CDR1 and CDR2 are LNHNV and YYDKDF (reference sequence). The CDR3 runs 13 residues. The CDR3 region is CATSDREGNEQFF. CDR3 DNA sequence: TGTGCCACCAGTGATCGGGAAGGGAATGAGCAGTTCTTC.

This clonotype has just a few counts. This rearrangement joins TRBV7-6 to TRBJ2-7; no clear D. The V end was cut by 2 bases, the J end by 5 bases, with 10 bases between. The CDR3 covers 13 residues. CDR1 SGHVS and CDR2 FNYEAQ come from the germline V gene. CDR3 in amino acids: CASSLSPKNEQYF. The CDR3, as DNA: TGTGCCAGCAGCTTATCCCCAAAGAACGAGCAGTACTTC.

V usage is TRBV28 and J usage is TRBJ2-7; D might be TRBD2 (6 bases). Germline CDR1 reads MDHEN; CDR2 reads SYDVKM. Trimming removed 4 bases from V and 4 bases from J, with 14 bases in between. There are 14 residues in the CDR3. The CDR3 DNA reads TGTGCCAGCAGTTGGGGACTCCCAGGGTACGAGCAGTACTTC. This sequence encodes CASSWGLPGYEQYF.

The chain links TRBV7-9 to TRBJ2-7; 13 bases line up with TRBD2. V shed 5 bases, J shed 5 bases, and the junction held 3 bases outside the gene matches. The CDR3 spans 14 residues. Germline CDR1 and CDR2: SEHNR and FQNEAQ (reference sequence). The CDR3 loop reads CASSPGLAGDEQYF. DNA for the CDR3: TGTGCCAGCAGCCCAGGACTAGCGGGAGACGAGCAGTACTTC.

The rearrangement uses TRBV11-2 and TRBJ2-3; D uncertain. The germline V gene has CDR1 SGHAT and CDR2 FQNNGV. Trimming left V 4 bases short and J 4 bases short, with 6 bases between. The CDR3 length is 12 residues. The CDR3 loop reads CASSSPADTQYF. CDR3 in DNA: TGTGCCAGCAGCTCCCCCGCAGATACGCAGTATTTT.

The chain uses TRBV4-1 and TRBJ2-5; TRBD1 aligns across 9 bases. Trimming took 0 bases from V and 5 from J; bases not matched to a gene: 10. CDR3 length: 17 residues. Germline-derived CDR1 and CDR2 are MGHRA and YSYEKL. DNA for the CDR3: TGCGCCAGCAGCCAAGACGGGCCGGGACAGGGAGGTGAGACCCAGTACTTC. Its translation is CASSQDGPGQGGETQYF.

The chain couples TRBV29-1 to TRBJ1-2; 7 bases are a match to TRBD1. The CDR3 contains 13 residues. Germline-derived CDR1 and CDR2 are SQVTM and ANQGSEA. Germline trimming cut 6 bases from V and 3 bases from J; bases unmatched to any gene: 7. CDR3 in amino acids: CSVRTGDDYGYTF. CDR3 in DNA: TGCAGCGTCAGGACAGGTGATGACTATGGCTACACCTTC.

V is TRBV12-3 or TRBV12-4 and J is TRBJ2-3, with D possibly TRBD2 on 5 matching bases. V lost 6 bases and J lost 1, with 14 bases in between. This CDR3 has 15 residues. The CDR3 spells CASSLEGSGTDTQYF. CDR3 nucleotides: TGTGCCAGCAGCCTAGAAGGTAGCGGCACAGATACGCAGTATTTT.

CDR3 bases: TGTGCCTGGGGAATCTTCGGACAAGCCGTGAGGGAGACCCAGTACTTC. Translating gives CAWGIFGQAVRETQYF. This rearrangement joins TRBV30 to TRBJ2-5; tentatively, D is TRBD1 (5 bases). The CDR3 loop spans 16 amino acids. V was shortened by 5 bases and J by 5 bases, with 24 bases between the two germline ends. Germline loops: CDR1 GTSNPN, CDR2 SVGIG (reference sequence).

DNA of the CDR3: TGTGCCAGCAGCTCGCCGGGACAGAGCTACGAGCAGTACTTC. This encodes CASSSPGQSYEQYF. The chain employs TRBV7-9 and TRBJ2-7; the match to TRBD1 covers 7 bases. V lost 4 bases, J lost 3 bases, and 6 bases stayed unmatched. The CDR3 covers 14 residues. Germline V gene data show CDR1 as SEHNR and CDR2 as FQNEAQ (reference sequence).

The chain uses TRBV27 and TRBJ1-5; 8 bases are a match to TRBD1. Germline CDR1 and CDR2: MNHEY and SMNVEV (reference sequence). V shed 6 bases and J 5 bases; nucleotides not matched to a gene: 9. The CDR3 length is 15 residues. For the CDR3, the DNA is TGTGCCAGCAGGCCAGGGGGCAGGGGGGATCAGCCCCAGCATTTT. This sequence encodes CASRPGGRGDQPQHF.